Sequencing of this TCR beta chain was carried out in a study of blood T cell repertoires in COVID-19. Study details: Both acute and convalescent COVID-19 samples were obtained from the United States, Italy and Spain.

The J segment lost 7 bases and the V segment lost 0 bases, leaving 0 bases of the junction unmatched. This CDR3 is 14 amino acids long. The germline gives CDR1 KGHSH, CDR2 LQKENI. TCRdb keeps only in-frame clones here, not all; method: immunoSEQ multiplex PCR. The table has around 100,000 clones, approximately 85% seen once. V gene TRBV18 combines with J gene TRBJ2-4; TRBD2 matches 10 bases. The specimen sequenced was peripheral blood. The clonotype comes from a man aged 35-49 years with acute or convalescent COVID-19. CDR3 sequence (DNA): TGTGCCAGCTCACCACCGGGACTAGCGAACATTCAGTACTTC. Amino acids: CASSPPGLANIQYF.